This entry concerns a single T cell receptor (beta chain). Relative to the germline gene, one junction end is altered; a read error may explain this. The CDR3 has 13 residues. Per the germline V gene, CDR1 is SEHNR and CDR2 is FQNEAQ (reference sequence). Extraction and reverse transcription of RNA yielded cDNA as the sequencing template. The protocol was immunoSEQ multiplex PCR, while the TCRdb copy is restricted to in-frame clones and leaves out a portion. The sample records more than 150,000 clones, around 50% being singletons. The data were taken from a study of CD8+ T cells in alopecia areata. The receptor comes from a human donor with alopecia areata. The chain has TRBV7-9 and TRBJ2-4, with no clear D. This material consisted of CD8+ T cells sorted from blood, taken at week 0. The CDR3 loop is CASSQDFGNIQYF. CDR3 coding DNA: TGCGCCAGCAGCCAAGATTTTGGTAACATTCAGTACTTC.